Listed below are T cell receptor beta chains from one sample, sequenced in a study of T cells in Graves' hyperthyroidism and ophthalmopathy. One entry per CDR3 protein, called by TCRdb with MiXCR from the multiplex PCR reads. The sample includes around 380,000 distinct CDR3 sequences, roughly 13% of them seen just once. The sample consisted of blood. These receptors came from a man aged 25 to 40 with Graves' hyperthyroidism that later progressed to Graves' ophthalmopathy. Both conserved end residues are part of each CDR3. D genes are given only for firm matches. Only some rows state a clone size, as once, few, many or a class for expanded clones.

size	V	J	D	length	CDR3	DNA
many	TRBV7-9	TRBJ2-5	-	17	CASSLHFARAQGETQYF	TGTGCCAGCAGCTTACACTTTGCCAGGGCACAGGGAGAGACCCAGTACTTC
few	TRBV7-6	TRBJ2-5	-	14	CASSLSGARETQYF	TGTGCCAGCAGCCTGTCGGGGGCGCGGGAGACCCAGTACTTC
few	TRBV5-5	TRBJ2-1	-	14	CASSNRFAYNEQFF	TGTGCCAGTTCAAACAGGTTCGCCTACAATGAGCAGTTCTTC
many	TRBV12-3/TRBV12-4	TRBJ1-1	-	13	CASSFWQVDEAFF	TGTGCCAGCAGTTTTTGGCAGGTAGATGAAGCTTTCTTT
few	TRBV15	TRBJ1-3	TRBD1	15	CATSRPPGQGNTIYF	TGTGCCACCAGCAGACCACCGGGACAGGGGAACACCATATATTTT
many	TRBV12-3/TRBV12-4	TRBJ1-6	-	12	CASSPLGSPLHF	TGTGCCAGCAGTCCGCTAGGCTCACCCCTCCACTTT
few	TRBV2	TRBJ1-2	TRBD1	13	CASGRTGVGGYTF	TGTGCCAGTGGGAGGACAGGGGTTGGAGGCTACACCTTC
many	TRBV6-1	TRBJ1-5	-	15	CASSENRLRHQPQHF	TGTGCCAGCAGTGAAAACAGGCTACGCCATCAGCCCCAGCATTTT
many	TRBV6-2/TRBV6-3	TRBJ1-5	-	15	CASSYDPGHNQPQHF	TGTGCCAGCAGTTATGACCCGGGGCACAATCAGCCCCAGCATTTT
many	TRBV20-1	TRBJ2-7	-	13	CSARGDLGNEQYF	TGCAGTGCTAGAGGGGACCTAGGCAACGAGCAGTACTTC
-	TRBV20-1	TRBJ1-4	-	13	CSANRDPDEKLFF	TGCAGTGCCAACCGGGACCCCGATGAAAAACTGTTTTTT